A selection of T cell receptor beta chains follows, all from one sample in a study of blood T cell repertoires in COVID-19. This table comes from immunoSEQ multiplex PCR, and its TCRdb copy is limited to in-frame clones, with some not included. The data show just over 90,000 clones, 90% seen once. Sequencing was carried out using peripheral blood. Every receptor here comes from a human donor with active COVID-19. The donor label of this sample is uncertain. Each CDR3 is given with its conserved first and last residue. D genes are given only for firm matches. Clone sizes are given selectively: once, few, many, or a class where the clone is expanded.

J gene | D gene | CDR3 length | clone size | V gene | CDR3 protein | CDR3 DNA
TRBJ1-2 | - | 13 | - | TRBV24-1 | CATSSGGRSGYTF | TGTGCCACCAGTAGCGGGGGCAGGTCTGGCTACACCTTC
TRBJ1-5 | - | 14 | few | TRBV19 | CASSIGQANQPQHF | TGTGCCAGTAGTATAGGACAGGCGAATCAGCCCCAGCATTTT
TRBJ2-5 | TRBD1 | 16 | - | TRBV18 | CASSPSSGTGGETQYF | TGTGCCAGCTCACCATCATCCGGGACAGGGGGAGAGACCCAGTACTTC
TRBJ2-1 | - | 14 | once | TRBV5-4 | CASSLDPGPNEQFF | TGTGCCAGCAGCTTGGATCCAGGGCCCAATGAGCAGTTCTTC
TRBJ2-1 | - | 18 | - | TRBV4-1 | CASSQVRGGSFSYNEQFF | TGCGCCAGCAGCCAAGTGAGGGGGGGCAGCTTCTCCTACAATGAGCAGTTCTTC
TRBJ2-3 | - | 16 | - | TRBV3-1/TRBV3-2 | CASSQDLARSTDTQYF | TGTGCCAGCAGCCAAGATCTTGCGAGGAGCACAGATACGCAGTATTTT
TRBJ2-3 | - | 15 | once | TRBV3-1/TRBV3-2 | CASSQGIAVEDTQYF | TGTGCCAGCAGCCAAGGTATAGCGGTTGAAGATACGCAGTATTTT
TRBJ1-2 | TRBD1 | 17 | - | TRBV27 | CASSLTTGGTKWWGYTF | TGTGCCAGCAGTTTGACGACAGGGGGCACGAAGTGGTGGGGCTACACCTTC
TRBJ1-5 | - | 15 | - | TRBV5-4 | CASSDGRDSNQPQHF | TGTGCCAGCAGCGACGGGAGGGATAGCAATCAGCCCCAGCATTTT
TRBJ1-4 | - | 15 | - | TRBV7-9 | CASSPTGSLREKLFF | TGTGCCAGCAGCCCCACAGGGAGTCTAAGGGAAAAACTGTTTTTT
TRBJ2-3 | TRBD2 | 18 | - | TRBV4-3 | CASSQDPTSGGALGTQYF | TGCGCCAGCAGCCAAGACCCGACTAGCGGGGGGGCTCTAGGTACGCAGTATTTT
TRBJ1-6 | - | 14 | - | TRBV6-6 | CASSYGASNSPLHF | TGTGCCAGCAGTTACGGTGCCAGTAATTCACCCCTCCACTTT
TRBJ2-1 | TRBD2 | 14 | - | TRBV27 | CASSLGLALNEQFF | TGTGCCAGCAGTTTGGGACTAGCCCTCAATGAGCAGTTCTTC
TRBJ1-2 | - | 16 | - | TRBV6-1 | CASSEGIGGRVYGYTF | TGTGCCAGCAGTGAAGGAATCGGGGGGCGAGTCTATGGCTACACCTTC
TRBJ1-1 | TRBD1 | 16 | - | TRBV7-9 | CASSLLGGRMNTEAFF | TGTGCCAGCAGCTTATTAGGGGGCCGGATGAACACTGAAGCTTTCTTT
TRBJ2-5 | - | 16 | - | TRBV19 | CASSTKPTGFYETQYF | TGTGCCAGTAGTACTAAACCCACAGGGTTTTACGAGACCCAGTACTTC
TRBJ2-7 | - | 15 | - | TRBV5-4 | CASSLGGQGHGEQYF | TGTGCCAGCAGCTTGGGGGGCCAGGGACACGGCGAGCAGTACTTC